The 21 T cell receptor beta chains below were found in one sample sequenced in a study of control samples from healthy donors and cancer patients. Some clones are missing from TCRdb's copy, which holds only in-frame ones; the method was immunoSEQ multiplex PCR. The data contain 90,000 to 100,000 clones, almost 85% of them singletons. Sample: blood. The receptors come from a man in his 60s in good health.

The J gene is TRBJ2-5, the V gene TRBV7-6; 9 positions agree with TRBD1. Looked up from germline, CDR1 is SGHVS and CDR2 is FNYEAQ. Trimming cost V 3 bases and J 5 bases; bases outside gene matches: 10. This CDR3 has 16 amino acids. CDR3 region: CASSFLSGQGVETQYF. In DNA, the CDR3 is TGTGCCAGCAGCTTCCTCTCGGGACAGGGTGTGGAGACCCAGTACTTC. Full variable domain (rest looked up from reference TRBV7-6 and TRBJ2-5): GAGVSQSPRYKVTKRGQDVALRCDPISGHVSLYWYRQALGQGPEFLTYFNYEAQQDKSGLPNDRFSAERPEGSISTLTIQRTEQRDSAMYRCASSFLSGQGVETQYFGPGTRLLVL.

Note on this clone: A much larger clone differs from this one at a single base, so this may be a read error. The sample holds other DNA sequences that translate to the same CDR3. The rearrangement uses TRBV30 and TRBJ1-5; TRBD1 is a possible D gene (5 bases). From germline, CDR1 is GTSNPN and CDR2 SVGIG (reference sequence). V was cut by 0 bases and J by 2 bases, with 5 bases left in between. The CDR3 loop spans 13 amino acids. CDR3 sequence reads: CAWSVQGNQPQHF. In DNA form, the CDR3 reads TGTGCCTGGAGTGTACAGGGCAATCAGCCCCAGCATTTT.

CDR3 DNA sequence: TGTGCCAGCAGTCCCCGAATCAACCTAGCGACCCAAGAGACCCAGTACTTC. This codes for CASSPRINLATQETQYF. The gene calls are TRBV27 and TRBJ2-5, with a tentative D call TRBD2 (6 bases). V gave up 5 bases and J gave up 1 base, with 20 bases separating them. The CDR3 contains 17 residues. Germline V gives CDR1 MNHEY, CDR2 SMNVEV (reference sequence).

The rearrangement links TRBV7-9 to TRBJ2-3; TRBD2 might be the D (5 bases). The ends were cut back, 0 bases at V and 13 bases at J, with 14 bases in the middle. Per the germline V gene, CDR1 is SEHNR and CDR2 is FQNEAQ (reference sequence). The CDR3 length is 13 residues. The CDR3 loop is CASSLAGSEVEYF. In nucleotides, the CDR3 is TGTGCCAGCAGCTTAGCAGGGTCGGAGGTTGAGTATTTT.

The chain uses TRBV3-1 (or the pseudogene TRBV3-2) and TRBJ2-1; D is possibly TRBD2 (6 bases). Germline CDR1 and CDR2: LGHDT and YNNKEL (reference sequence). With 4 bases removed from V and 12 bases from J, the gap between germline ends came to 10 bases. The CDR3 covers 11 residues. CDR3 nucleotides: TGTGCCAGCAGCCCCGGGGAGGCGCAGTTCTTC. It codes for CASSPGEAQFF.

The chain uses TRBV11-3 and TRBJ2-1; 9 positions agree with TRBD2. V dropped 1 base and J dropped 9; count of bases not matched to a gene: 7. The CDR3 loop spans 15 amino acids. The germline CDR1 and CDR2 sequences are SGHNT and YENEEA. In DNA, the CDR3 is TGTGCCAGCAGCTTAGGGGTAGCGGGAGCGGGTGAGCAGTTCTTC. Translation gives CASSLGVAGAGEQFF.

The V and J genes are TRBV19 and TRBJ1-2; no clear D. The CDR3 spans 16 residues. Trimming shortened V by 5 bases and J by 1 base, and 17 bases separated the two germline ends. Germline CDR1 and CDR2: LNHDA and SQIVND (reference sequence). The CDR3 bases are TGTGCCAGTAGTCCCCGACTGTCTACTTATAACTATGGCTACACCTTC. It specifies CASSPRLSTYNYGYTF.

The genes are TRBV27 and TRBJ2-5, with 11 bases aligning to TRBD2. After removal of 4 bases from V and 4 bases from J, the junction contained 8 bases not matched to a gene. This CDR3 is 16 amino acids long. Germline V gene data show CDR1 as MNHEY and CDR2 as SMNVEV (reference sequence). The CDR3 region is CASSSFPGLAGETQYF. The CDR3 bases are TGTGCCAGCAGTTCCTTTCCAGGACTAGCGGGAGAGACCCAGTACTTC.

This clone has only one observation. The chain links TRBV24-1 to TRBJ2-1; 13 nucleotides align to TRBD2. J lost 5 bases, V lost 2 bases, and 5 bases had no gene match. This CDR3 is built from 17 residues. Germline CDR1 reads KGHDR; CDR2 reads SFDVKD. Here the CDR3 DNA reads TGTGCCACCAGTGATTCCGGACTAGCGGGGGCCCACAATGAGCAGTTCTTC. Translated, it gives CATSDSGLAGAHNEQFF.

The V gene is TRBV7-3, the J gene TRBJ2-2; no clear D. Per germline, CDR1 SGHTA and CDR2 FQGTGA. Trimming cost V 5 bases and J 1 base, with 14 bases left between them. CDR3 length: 16 residues. The CDR3 DNA follows: TGTGCCAGCAGCACGACTCCTACTCTGAACACCGGGGAGCTGTTTTTT. Translated: CASSTTPTLNTGELFF.

This chain uses TRBV3-1 (or the pseudogene TRBV3-2) with TRBJ2-7; perhaps D is TRBD1 or TRBD2 (5 bases each). CDR1 is LGHDT and CDR2 is YNNKEL in the germline V gene (reference sequence). The CDR3 totals 15 residues. Trimming shortened V by 1 base and J by 3 bases, and 13 bases separated the two germline ends. The CDR3 nucleotides are TGTGCCAGCAGCCAAGTTGGGGGACCGAACTACGAGCAGTACTTC. Translated: CASSQVGGPNYEQYF.

V is TRBV7-3 and J is TRBJ1-1, with TRBD1 matching 8 bases. From germline, CDR1 is SGHTA and CDR2 FQGTGA. The V gene end was trimmed by 6 bases and the J gene end by 0 bases; junction bases not matched to a gene: 6. The CDR3 loop spans 15 amino acids. The CDR3 loop is CASRERTGMNTEAFF. CDR3 coding DNA: TGTGCCAGCAGGGAAAGGACAGGGATGAACACTGAAGCTTTCTTT.

V gene TRBV5-5 combines with J gene TRBJ2-7; D gene uncertain. The V end was cut by 0 bases, the J end by 0 bases, with 7 bases between. Germline V gene sequence: CDR1 SGHKS, CDR2 YYEKEE (reference sequence). The CDR3 sequence is 14 residues long. The CDR3 reads CASSLDAYSYEQYF. CDR3 DNA: TGTGCCAGCAGCTTGGACGCGTACTCCTACGAGCAGTACTTC.

The rearrangement joins TRBV30 to TRBJ1-5; D may be TRBD1 (6 bases). Germline assignment: CDR1 GTSNPN and CDR2 SVGIG (reference sequence). With 2 bases removed from V and 5 bases from J, the gap between germline ends came to 10 bases. The CDR3 contains 13 residues. The CDR3 here is CAWSTRTDQPQHF. In DNA form, the CDR3 reads TGTGCCTGGAGTACCCGGACAGATCAGCCCCAGCATTTT.

This chain connects TRBV5-4 to TRBJ2-7; the D is unclear. Trimming stripped 4 bases from V and 2 bases from J, with 7 bases between. The CDR3 is made up of 12 amino acids. The germline gives CDR1 SGHNT, CDR2 YYREEE (reference sequence). In DNA, the CDR3 is TGTGCCAGCAGCCATGATACCTACGAGCAGTACTTC. Translation: CASSHDTYEQYF. The full variable domain, completed using reference TRBV5-4 and TRBJ2-7, is ETGVTQSPTHLIKTRGQQVTLRCSSQSGHNTVSWYQQALGQGPQFIFQYYREEENGRGNFPPRFSGLQFPNYSSELNVNALELDDSALYLCASSHDTYEQYFGPGTRLTVT.

The chain is built from TRBV3-1 (or the pseudogene TRBV3-2) and TRBJ1-1; TRBD1 agrees at 8 bases. Germline CDR1 reads LGHDT; CDR2 reads YNNKEL (reference sequence). Trimming at V came to 6 bases and at J to 11 bases, leaving 11 bases not matched to a gene. The CDR3 runs to 13 residues. Here the CDR3 DNA reads TGTGCCAGCAGTCAGAGTGACAGGGGTCCGGCTTTCTTT. It is translated as CASSQSDRGPAFF.

The chain joins TRBV30 to TRBJ1-1, with D unresolved. With 4 bases removed from V and 4 bases from J, the gap between germline ends came to 10 bases. Germline V gives CDR1 GTSNPN, CDR2 SVGIG (reference sequence). The CDR3 covers 12 residues. CDR3 region: CAWTGVGTEAFF. CDR3 DNA: TGTGCCTGGACTGGGGTGGGCACTGAAGCTTTCTTT.

The J gene is TRBJ1-3, the V gene TRBV18, with 12 positions matching TRBD1. V shed 4 bases, J shed 1 base, and the junction held 8 bases outside the gene matches. The germline gives CDR1 KGHSH, CDR2 LQKENI. This CDR3 spans 18 amino acids. CDR3 coding DNA: TGTGCCAGCTCACTTGGGGACAGGGGGCCGTCATCTGGAAACACCATATATTTT. Translation gives CASSLGDRGPSSGNTIYF.

CDR3 in DNA: TGTGCCTGGAGTGTTATGGTTGGGCGACACTACGAGCAGTACTTC. As protein: CAWSVMVGRHYEQYF. This chain connects TRBV30 to TRBJ2-7; D uncertain. The CDR3 extends over 15 amino acids. The germline gives CDR1 GTSNPN, CDR2 SVGIG (reference sequence). Trimming cost V 0 bases and J 3 bases, with 15 bases left between them.

V is TRBV3-1 (or the pseudogene TRBV3-2) and J is TRBJ2-2; D is undetermined. CDR1 and CDR2 from the germline V gene are LGHDT and YNNKEL (reference sequence). The CDR3 consists of 13 residues. Trimming removed 2 bases at V and 7 bases at J, with 8 bases between. CDR3 coding DNA: TGTGCCAGCAGCCAAACGCACGGCGGGGAGCTGTTTTTT. Its translation: CASSQTHGGELFF.

The gene calls are TRBV5-1 and TRBJ1-3; TRBD1 might be the D (6 bases). Germline V lookup: CDR1 SGHRS, CDR2 YFSETQ. Trimming removed 6 bases at V and 0 bases at J, with 16 bases between. The CDR3 sequence is 16 residues long. The DNA of the CDR3 is TGCGCCAGCACCCTCACCGGGACACTCTCTGGAAACACCATATATTTT. Encoded protein: CASTLTGTLSGNTIYF.